This entry is about one T cell receptor (beta chain). This clone was observed a single time. Which antigen it targets is not known. Per-base qualities were not stored, and no clone one base away is much larger. At the junction V is shortened by 1 base and J by 0 bases, with 13 bases in between. Taken from cysteine to phenylalanine, the CDR3 has 17 residues. Of the read, only the CDR3 DNA is kept; its 51 bases are in frame from base 1. CDR1 SGHTA and CDR2 FQGNSA were looked up in the germline V gene. The time point label corresponds to: baseline before first vaccination. The vaccinee samples were drawn from two UK trials, COV001 and COV002, one of which was a single-blind randomized controlled phase 2/3 trial testing AZD1222 (ChAdOx1 nCoV-19) in healthy adults. For TCRbeta chain sequencing, PBMC samples from trial participants were taken at day 0 and at day 28 after the second dose. This sample was taken from a study of T cell responses to AZD1222 COVID-19 vaccine (dated by TCRdb to the early 2020s). Turning to the overall study: AZD1222 recipients given second doses at about 4 weeks or at about 12 weeks were pooled, since spike-specific TCR depth and breadth were not found to differ between the two schedules. A total of just over 230 trial participants underwent TCR sequencing, of whom 200 to 220 had received two doses of AZD1222 and roughly 26 had received two doses of the MenACWY control vaccine. Enrollment into the trials was organized by age into subgroups of 18-55, 56-69 and 70-plus years, and those subgroups contained roughly 150, 30 and 60 TCR-sequenced participants, respectively.

The CDR3 regions of human TCRbeta chains were analyzed by immunosequencing. The authors' analysis ran thus. TCRs in the repertoires were compared against a reference library of SARS-CoV-2-specific TCRs that had been generated with the MIRA antigen-specificity platform. Breadth meant the fraction of unique TCRs that were SARS-CoV-2-associated, whereas depth meant the fraction of total T cells that were SARS-CoV-2-associated. Using the MIRA data, each spike-specific TCR was mapped to the spike region that the TCR reacts to and placed in a CD4 or CD8 class. Log10-transformed breadth and depth values were compared by one-way ANOVA with Sidak's multiple comparisons tests. What TCRdb holds here is the immuneACCESS table cut down to in-frame rearrangements. Part of the clones is not present; checked against another copy, under half of the missing clones reflect an unresolved V gene, and the others are unexplained. From that table come the V and J calls and clone size; the DNA was used to work out D and trimming. This sample is represented by about 97,000 clones; 80% to 90% of them were singletons. The ten biggest clones cover about 7.8% of the sample.

General study outcomes and caveats: The vaccine-associated CD4 TCRs covered the entire spike protein, and the dominant responses fell in regions 160-218 and 743-854. Because no day 14 peak-response samples were available, repertoires were characterized only after the peak T cell response. The 56-69-year group was small, and its depth increase did not reach significance, likely because of low power. Most participants were white British and females outnumbered males, and the authors suggested that clonal diversity may have been underestimated. After two AZD1222 doses, spike-specific TCR breadth and depth were significantly higher than at day 0 and than in MenACWY recipients. Only 5 to 7 AZD1222 recipients were SARS-CoV-2 seropositive at baseline, limiting conclusions about previously exposed vaccinees. Nearly half of unique spike-specific TCRs reportedly recognized epitopes outside regions mutated in the B.1.351 and B.1.1.7 variants.

The receptor was derived from an adult in good health. Recombination joined TRBV7-2 with TRBJ1-3; 5 matching bases give a weak D call of TRBD1. Sequences were derived from peripheral blood, sampled on day 0 of AZD1222 vaccination. Read as DNA, the sequence is TGTGCCAGCAGCTTAGTTGGCAGGGCCTCCTCTGGAAACACCATATATTTT. Its protein reads: CASSLVGRASSGNTIYF.